The 13 T cell receptor beta chains reported below all come from one sample, sequenced in a study of T cell responses to AZD1222 COVID-19 vaccine. Assay used: immunoSEQ multiplex PCR; TCRdb lists only in-frame clones, some missing. The sample records around 100,000 clones, about 87% being singletons. The starting material was peripheral blood, obtained on day 0 of AZD1222 vaccination. The receptors here all came from an adult in good health.

The J gene is TRBJ2-1, the V gene TRBV12-3 or TRBV12-4; TRBD2 matches 10 bases. Trimming removed 1 base from V and 10 bases from J; junction bases left unmatched: 1. The CDR3 runs 13 residues. CDR3 DNA sequence: TGTGCCAGCAGTTTAGGGACTAGCGGAGAGCAGTTCTTC. Its protein is CASSLGTSGEQFF.

The CDR3 reads CASSPPGQPQHF. CDR3 sequence (DNA): TGTGCCAGCTCACCACCCGGTCAGCCCCAGCATTTT. This chain connects TRBV18 to TRBJ1-5; no clear D gene. This CDR3 has 12 amino acids. Trimming pared 0 bases from V and 6 bases from J, leaving 3 bases between. Germline CDR1 reads KGHSH; CDR2 reads LQKENI. The whole variable domain, remainder taken from reference TRBV18 and TRBJ1-5, is NAGVMQNPRHLVRRRGQEARLRCSPMKGHSHVYWYRQLPEEGLKFMVYLQKENIIDESGMPKERFSAEFPKEGPSILRIQQVVRGDSAAYFCASSPPGQPQHFGDGTRLSIL.

The chain is built from TRBV6-6 and TRBJ2-5; D is perhaps TRBD1 (6 bases). V was shortened by 9 bases and J by 4 bases, with 9 bases between the two germline ends. This CDR3 contains 11 residues. Germline V gene data show CDR1 as MNHNY and CDR2 as SVGAGI (reference sequence). CDR3 nucleotides: TGTGCCAGTTTAGGGGGAGAGACCCAGTACTTC. Its protein is CASLGGETQYF.

The chain employs TRBV6-5 and TRBJ2-7; D possibly corresponds to TRBD1 (5 bases). V gave up 6 bases and J gave up 4 bases, with 10 bases separating them. Germline loops: CDR1 MNHEY, CDR2 SVGAGI. The CDR3 is made up of 12 amino acids. CDR3 sequence (DNA): TGTGCCAGCAGCCGTGGACAATACGAGCAGTACTTC. It encodes CASSRGQYEQYF.

The CDR3 protein is CASSQGNYGYTF. The CDR3 region has the DNA TGCGCCAGCAGCCAGGGTAACTATGGCTACACCTTC. The chain is built from TRBV4-3 and TRBJ1-2; D gene ambiguous. The CDR3 spans 12 residues. The V gene's germline CDR1 is LGHNA and CDR2 YSLEER. V was trimmed by 3 bases and J by 1 base, leaving 3 bases between them.

This clone was recorded once. The chain has TRBV6-2 or TRBV6-3 and TRBJ2-7; weak D call: TRBD1 (5 bases). The CDR3 spans 13 residues. CDR1 is MNHEY, CDR2 SVGEGT, per germline. With 5 bases removed from V and 7 bases from J, the gap between germline ends came to 15 bases. The CDR3 reads CASSQGSSREQYF. CDR3 bases: TGTGCCAGCAGTCAGGGCAGTTCGAGGGAGCAGTACTTC.

The rearrangement uses TRBV19 and TRBJ1-3; D remains ambiguous. This CDR3 comprises 15 residues. The germline gives CDR1 LNHDA, CDR2 SQIVND (reference sequence). V lost 2 bases, J lost 0 bases, and 8 bases lay in between. CDR3: CASSISRISGNTIYF. CDR3 bases: TGTGCCAGTAGTATATCCAGGATCTCTGGAAACACCATATATTTT.

V is TRBV6-5 and J is TRBJ2-7; TRBD2 might be the D (7 bases). V lost 2 bases and J 12 bases, leaving 17 bases between the germline ends. The CDR3 is 13 residues long. Per the germline V gene, CDR1 is MNHEY and CDR2 is SVGAGI. The CDR3 sequence is CASSYGSGERGYF. DNA for the CDR3: TGTGCCAGCAGTTACGGGTCAGGGGAGCGGGGGTACTTC.

CDR3 bases: TGTGCCAGCAGCTTAGGATCTCCGACCCTTTACGAGCAGTACTTC. Translated, it gives CASSLGSPTLYEQYF. This rearrangement joins TRBV7-9 to TRBJ2-7, with D hard to call. Looked up from germline, CDR1 is SEHNR and CDR2 is FQNEAQ (reference sequence). Trimming cost V 1 base and J 4 bases, with 14 bases left between them. The CDR3 runs 15 residues. Full variable domain (outside the CDR3, taken from reference TRBV7-9 and TRBJ2-7): DTGVSQNPRHKITKRGQNVTFRCDPISEHNRLYWYRQTLGQGPEFLTYFQNEAQLEKSRLLSDRFSAERPKGSFSTLEIQRTEQGDSAMYLCASSLGSPTLYEQYFGPGTRLTVT.

Regarding this clone: The sample contains more than one DNA sequence encoding this CDR3. The chain is built from TRBV3-1 (or the pseudogene TRBV3-2) and TRBJ1-3; D remains ambiguous. Germline CDR1 and CDR2: LGHDT and YNNKEL (reference sequence). V lost 4 bases and J lost 0, with 7 bases in between. This CDR3 contains 14 residues. The CDR3 here is CASSPVSSGNTIYF. The CDR3 bases are TGTGCCAGCAGCCCTGTCAGCTCTGGAAACACCATATATTTT.

The CDR3 bases are TGTGCCAGCAGCTTATGGGCGGGGGCCGCCGGGGAGCAGTACTTC. The encoded protein is CASSLWAGAAGEQYF. The rearrangement links TRBV11-3 to TRBJ2-7; tentatively, D is TRBD2 (7 bases). CDR3 length equals 15 residues. Trimming took off 2 bases at V and 7 bases at J, with 18 bases between the two ends. The germline V gene encodes CDR1 SGHNT and CDR2 YENEEA.

The chain couples TRBV7-8 to TRBJ1-4; 8 bases are a match to TRBD1. Germline CDR1 SGHVS, CDR2 FQNEAQ. Trimming at V came to 3 bases and at J to 5 bases, leaving 11 bases not matched to a gene. CDR3 length: 17 amino acids. The CDR3 here is CASSFSSRGHPNEKLFF. The CDR3 DNA reads as TGTGCCAGCAGCTTTTCGTCCAGGGGGCATCCGAATGAAAAACTGTTTTTT.

The rearrangement links TRBV29-1 to TRBJ1-2, with D possibly TRBD1 on 6 matching bases. V was cut by 3 bases and J by 1 base, with 6 bases left in between. Germline CDR1 and CDR2: SQVTM and ANQGSEA. CDR3 length: 12 amino acids. CDR3 loop: CSVDRGNYGYTF. For the CDR3, the DNA is TGCAGCGTTGACAGGGGTAACTATGGCTACACCTTC.